The rows below give T cell receptor beta chains drawn from one sample of a study of monozygotic twins with inflammatory bowel disease. TCRdb re-called the 5' RACE reads and catalogs CDR3 proteins one per entry, DNA excluded. The table gives approximately 200,000 distinct CDR3 sequences; the top ten clones make up roughly 1.5% of it. The sequenced sample consisted of blood. The receptors come from a human donor with ulcerative colitis or Crohn's disease, or a healthy co-twin of an affected twin (not recorded which). Each CDR3 is given with its conserved first and last residue. Each record gives: CDR3 length, V gene, J gene, CDR3 protein.

13	TRBV12-3/TRBV12-4	TRBJ1-1	CASSLPPGGKAFF
13	TRBV7-2	TRBJ2-5	CASTTGEVGTQYF
17	TRBV20-1	TRBJ2-6	CSAGGVRGRPGANVLTF
15	TRBV7-2	TRBJ2-3	CASSLLQQLTDTQYF
12	TRBV5-1	TRBJ2-1	CASSLIGNEQFF
16	TRBV12-3/TRBV12-4	TRBJ1-1	CASRSAGTGRNTEAFF
15	TRBV6-1	TRBJ1-5	CASLPRAYSNQPQHF
14	TRBV5-1	TRBJ2-3	CASSVGQGRDTQYF
16	TRBV15	TRBJ1-1	CATRQQRTGGITEAFF
13	TRBV10-3	TRBJ1-5	CAISESIGQPQHF
13	TRBV29-1	TRBJ1-2	CSVLQGAGSGYTF
14	TRBV5-6	TRBJ2-7	CASSLLASPYEQYF
14	TRBV5-1	TRBJ1-1	CASSGSAGNTEAFF
17	TRBV19	TRBJ2-1	CASSTYRTSGGRNEQFF
16	TRBV5-1	TRBJ1-3	CASSLVGGCSGNTIYF
12	TRBV5-1	TRBJ1-3	CASQSTGNTIYF
15	TRBV12-3/TRBV12-4	TRBJ1-1	CASSREAVRGTEAFF
11	TRBV27	TRBJ2-3	CASCSTDTQYF
13	TRBV11-2	TRBJ2-5	CASSLRGRETQYF
16	TRBV2	TRBJ2-1	CASKRVVRGEYNEQFF
16	TRBV6-1	TRBJ1-4	CASRGTASRDWGKLFF
16	TRBV29-1	TRBJ2-3	CSAGTSGAPLPDTQYF
14	TRBV12-3/TRBV12-4	TRBJ1-2	CASSSTGTDYGYTF
12	TRBV11-2	TRBJ2-3	CASSYTGDTQYF
12	TRBV20-1	TRBJ1-4	CSARAPPEKLFF
13	TRBV20-1	TRBJ2-7	CSARGRSIPGQYF
14	TRBV12-3/TRBV12-4	TRBJ1-1	CASSRGPALTEAFF
16	TRBV3-1	TRBJ1-2	CAAARRQTGAGHGYTF
15	TRBV6-1	TRBJ2-1	CASRPPGQGYNEQFF
15	TRBV6-1	TRBJ2-7	CASSPRDSLSYEQYF